This TCR beta chain stems from a study of T cell responses to AZD1222 COVID-19 vaccine. Study-level information: Second-dose intervals of approximately 4 or approximately 12 weeks were pooled. Findings and caveats of the study: It should be noted that donors were predominantly white British and more often female, and clonal diversity was possibly underestimated. With two AZD1222 doses given, Spike-specific TCR breadth and depth both rose. Reports say nearly half of spike-specific TCRs go after unmutated variant regions.

Clones were read by immunoSEQ multiplex PCR, and TCRdb kept only the in-frame ones, dropping some. Among about 110,000 clones listed, around 81% were seen once. This clone is classed as medium-sized. Antigen unknown. The CDR3 runs 12 residues. The germline gives CDR1 SGHDT, CDR2 YYEEEE. V was shortened by 2 bases and J by 5 bases, with 7 bases between the two germline ends. This TCR was sampled from an adult in good health. V usage is TRBV5-6 and J usage is TRBJ1-1; maybe TRBD1 (6 bases). Material: peripheral blood, obtained on day 0 of AZD1222 vaccination. The CDR3 sequence is CASSFQGTEAFF. Written as DNA, the CDR3 is TGTGCCAGCAGCTTTCAGGGGACTGAAGCTTTCTTT.